The 5 T cell receptor beta chains below come from one sample, sequenced in a study of CXCR3-negative and CXCR3-positive naive CD8 T cells. The authors prepared UMI-labeled TRB cDNA libraries by 5' RACE. Each CDR3 protein gets one entry in TCRdb, which reprocessed the 5' RACE reads and gives no DNA. The sample yields about 38,000 distinct CDR3 sequences, of which the top ten take up approximately 14%. What was sequenced was memory CD8+ T cells from blood. These receptors were obtained from a human donor in good health. Some clones in this sample may be carry-over from other donors' samples.

CDR3: CASSEGGGASSGRLTEQYF. The V call is TRBV4-3, the J call TRBJ2-7; TCRdb indicates TRBD2, and absent DNA this call remains unverified. CDR1 is LGHNA and CDR2 is YSLEER in the germline V gene. This CDR3 is 19 amino acids long.

The chain is built from TRBV27 and TRBJ2-1; TCRdb outputs TRBD1, but without DNA this stays unchecked. The germline gives CDR1 MNHEY, CDR2 SMNVEV (reference sequence). The CDR3 length is 16 residues. The CDR3 sequence: CASSLDQGLPNNEQFF.

The chain combines TRBV12-3 or TRBV12-4 with TRBJ2-3; TCRdb gives TRBD1 as the D gene, but with no DNA this cannot be confirmed. The CDR3 is 14 amino acids. The chain's CDR3 is CASSFTGGTDTQYF.

The rearrangement joins TRBV9 to TRBJ2-3; there is no DNA to check the TCRdb D call of TRBD1. The CDR3 extends over 16 amino acids. The germline gives CDR1 SGDLS, CDR2 YYNGEE. The CDR3 sequence: CASNPLVDPSTDTQYF.

V and J are TRBV12-5 and TRBJ2-3; the D call from TCRdb, TRBD2, cannot be confirmed without DNA. The CDR3 has 17 residues. Germline CDR1 LGHNT, CDR2 FRNRAP. CDR3 protein: CASGWGLAGPGTDTQYF.